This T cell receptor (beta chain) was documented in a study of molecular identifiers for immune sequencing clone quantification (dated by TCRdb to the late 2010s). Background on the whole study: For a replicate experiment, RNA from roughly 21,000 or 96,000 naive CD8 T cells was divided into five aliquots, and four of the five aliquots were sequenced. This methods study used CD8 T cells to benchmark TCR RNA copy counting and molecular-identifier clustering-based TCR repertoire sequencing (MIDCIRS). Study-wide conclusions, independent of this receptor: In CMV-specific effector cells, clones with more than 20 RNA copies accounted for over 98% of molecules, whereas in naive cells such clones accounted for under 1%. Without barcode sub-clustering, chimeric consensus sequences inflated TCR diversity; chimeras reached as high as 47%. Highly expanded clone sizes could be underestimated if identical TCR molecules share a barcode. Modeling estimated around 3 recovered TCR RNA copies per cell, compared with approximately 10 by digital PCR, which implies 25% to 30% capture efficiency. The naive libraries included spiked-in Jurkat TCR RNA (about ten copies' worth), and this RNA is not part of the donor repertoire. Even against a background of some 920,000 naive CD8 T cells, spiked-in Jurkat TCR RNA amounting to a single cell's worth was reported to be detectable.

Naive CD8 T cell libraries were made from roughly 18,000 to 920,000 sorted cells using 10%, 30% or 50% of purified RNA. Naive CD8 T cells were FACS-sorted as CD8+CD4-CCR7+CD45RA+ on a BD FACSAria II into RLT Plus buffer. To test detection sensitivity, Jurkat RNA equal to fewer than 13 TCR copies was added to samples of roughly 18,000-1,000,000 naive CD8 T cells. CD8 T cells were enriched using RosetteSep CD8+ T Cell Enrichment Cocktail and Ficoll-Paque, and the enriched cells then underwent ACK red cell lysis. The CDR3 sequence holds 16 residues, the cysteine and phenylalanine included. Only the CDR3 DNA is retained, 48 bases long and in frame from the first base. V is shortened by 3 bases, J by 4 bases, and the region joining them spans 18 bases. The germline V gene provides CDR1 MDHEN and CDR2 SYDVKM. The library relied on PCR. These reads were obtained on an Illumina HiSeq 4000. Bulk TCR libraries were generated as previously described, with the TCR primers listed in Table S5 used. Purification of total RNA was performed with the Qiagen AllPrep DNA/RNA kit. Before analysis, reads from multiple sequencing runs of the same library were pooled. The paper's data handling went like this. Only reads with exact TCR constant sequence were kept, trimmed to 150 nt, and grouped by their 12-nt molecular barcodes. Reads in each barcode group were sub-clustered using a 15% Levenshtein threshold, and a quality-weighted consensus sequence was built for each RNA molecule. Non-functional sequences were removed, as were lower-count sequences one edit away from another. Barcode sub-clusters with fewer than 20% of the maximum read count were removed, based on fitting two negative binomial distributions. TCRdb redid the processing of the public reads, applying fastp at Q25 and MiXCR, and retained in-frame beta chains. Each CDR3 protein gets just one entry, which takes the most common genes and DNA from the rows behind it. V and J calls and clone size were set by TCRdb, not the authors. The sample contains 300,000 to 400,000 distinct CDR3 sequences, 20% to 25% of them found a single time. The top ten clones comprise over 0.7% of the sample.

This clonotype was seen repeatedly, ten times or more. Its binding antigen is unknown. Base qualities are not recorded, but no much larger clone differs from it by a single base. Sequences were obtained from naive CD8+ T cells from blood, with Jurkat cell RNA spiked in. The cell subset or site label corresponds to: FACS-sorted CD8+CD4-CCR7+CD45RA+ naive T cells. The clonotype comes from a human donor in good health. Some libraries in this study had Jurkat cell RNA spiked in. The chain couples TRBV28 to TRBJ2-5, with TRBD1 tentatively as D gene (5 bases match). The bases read TGTGCCAGCAGTTTTATGGCCCTCCAGGGCGGAGAGACCCAGTACTTC. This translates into CASSFMALQGGETQYF.